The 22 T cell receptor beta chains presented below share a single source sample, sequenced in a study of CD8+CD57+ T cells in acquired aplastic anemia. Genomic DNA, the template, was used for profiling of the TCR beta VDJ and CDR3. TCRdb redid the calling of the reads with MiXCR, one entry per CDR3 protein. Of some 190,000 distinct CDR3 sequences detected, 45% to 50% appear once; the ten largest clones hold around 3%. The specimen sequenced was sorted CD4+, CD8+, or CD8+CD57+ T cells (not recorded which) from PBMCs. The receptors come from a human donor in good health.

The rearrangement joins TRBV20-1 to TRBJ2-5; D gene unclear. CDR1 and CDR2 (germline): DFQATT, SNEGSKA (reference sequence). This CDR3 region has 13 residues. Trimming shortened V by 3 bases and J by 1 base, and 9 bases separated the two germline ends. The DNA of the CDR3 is TGCAGTGCTAGGACTGGAAGCCAAGAGACCCAGTACTTC. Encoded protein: CSARTGSQETQYF.

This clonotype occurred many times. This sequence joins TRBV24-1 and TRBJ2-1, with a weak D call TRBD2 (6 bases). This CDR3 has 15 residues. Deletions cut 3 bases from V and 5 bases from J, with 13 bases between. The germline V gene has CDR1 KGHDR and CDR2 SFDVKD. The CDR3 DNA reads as TGTGCCACCAGTGATCGGGGGTATCTTAACAATGAGCAGTTCTTC. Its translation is CATSDRGYLNNEQFF.

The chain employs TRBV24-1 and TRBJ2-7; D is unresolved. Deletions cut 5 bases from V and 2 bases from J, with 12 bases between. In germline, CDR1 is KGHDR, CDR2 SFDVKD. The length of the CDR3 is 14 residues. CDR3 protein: CATSARAATYEQYF. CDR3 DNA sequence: TGTGCCACCAGTGCTCGGGCGGCTACCTACGAGCAGTACTTC.

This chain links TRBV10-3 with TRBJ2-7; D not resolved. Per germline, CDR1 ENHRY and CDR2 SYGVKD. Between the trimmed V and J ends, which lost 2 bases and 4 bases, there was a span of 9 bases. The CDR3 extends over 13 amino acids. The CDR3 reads CAISEGRSYEQYF. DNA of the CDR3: TGTGCCATCAGTGAGGGCAGAAGTTACGAGCAGTACTTC.

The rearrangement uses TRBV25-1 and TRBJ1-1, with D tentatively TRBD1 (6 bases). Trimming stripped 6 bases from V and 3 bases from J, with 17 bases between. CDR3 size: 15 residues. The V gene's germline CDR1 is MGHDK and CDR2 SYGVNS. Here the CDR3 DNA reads TGTGCCAGCAGCAAACCACAGGGAGGGGACACTGAAGCTTTCTTT. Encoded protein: CASSKPQGGDTEAFF.

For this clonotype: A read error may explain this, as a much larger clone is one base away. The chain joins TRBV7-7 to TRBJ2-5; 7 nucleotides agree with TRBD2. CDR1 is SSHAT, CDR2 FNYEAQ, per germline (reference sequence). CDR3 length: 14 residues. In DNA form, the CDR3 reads TGTGCTAGCAGCTCCCTGGGGGGGGGGGAGACCCAGTACTTC. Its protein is CASSSLGGGETQYF.

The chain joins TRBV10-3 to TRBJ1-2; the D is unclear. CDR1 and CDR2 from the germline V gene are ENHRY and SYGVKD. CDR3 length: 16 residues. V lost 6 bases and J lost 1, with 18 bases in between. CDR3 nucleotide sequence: TGTGCCATCAGCCGAGCCGCGGCAGAGGGTAACTATGGCTACACCTTC. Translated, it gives CAISRAAAEGNYGYTF.

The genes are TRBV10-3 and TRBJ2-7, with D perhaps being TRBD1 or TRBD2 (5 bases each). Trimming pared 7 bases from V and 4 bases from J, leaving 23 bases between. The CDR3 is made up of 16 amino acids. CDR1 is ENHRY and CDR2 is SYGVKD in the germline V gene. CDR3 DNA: TGTGCCATCACCCGGGACGATAAAATGCCGGATTACGAGCAGTACTTC. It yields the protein CAITRDDKMPDYEQYF.

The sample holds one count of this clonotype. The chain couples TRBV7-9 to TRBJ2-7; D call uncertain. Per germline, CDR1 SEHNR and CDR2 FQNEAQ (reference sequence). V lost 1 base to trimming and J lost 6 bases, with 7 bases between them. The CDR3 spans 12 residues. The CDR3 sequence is CASSLGASEQYF. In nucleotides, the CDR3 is TGTGCCAGCAGCTTAGGAGCGAGCGAGCAGTACTTC.

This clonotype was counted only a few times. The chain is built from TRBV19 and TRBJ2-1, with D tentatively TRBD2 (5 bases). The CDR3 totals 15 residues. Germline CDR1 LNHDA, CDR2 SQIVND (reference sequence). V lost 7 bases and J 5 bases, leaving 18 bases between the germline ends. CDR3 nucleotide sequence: TGTGCCAGTACCTCCAGCGGTGGCAAGGACAATGAGCAGTTCTTC. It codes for CASTSSGGKDNEQFF.

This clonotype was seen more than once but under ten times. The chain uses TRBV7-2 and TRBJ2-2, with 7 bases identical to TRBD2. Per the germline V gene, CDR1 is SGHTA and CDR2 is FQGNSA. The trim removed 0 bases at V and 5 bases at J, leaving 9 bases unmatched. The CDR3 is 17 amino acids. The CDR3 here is CASSLAGRAGNTGELFF. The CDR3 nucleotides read TGTGCCAGCAGCTTAGCGGGGAGGGCTGGAAATACCGGGGAGCTGTTTTTT.

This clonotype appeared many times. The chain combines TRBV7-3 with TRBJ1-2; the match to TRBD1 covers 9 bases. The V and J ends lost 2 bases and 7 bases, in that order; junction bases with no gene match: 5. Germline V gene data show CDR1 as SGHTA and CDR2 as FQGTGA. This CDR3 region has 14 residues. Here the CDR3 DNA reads TGTGCCAGCAGCTTAGGTCCGGGACAGGGTGGCTACACCTTC. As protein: CASSLGPGQGGYTF.

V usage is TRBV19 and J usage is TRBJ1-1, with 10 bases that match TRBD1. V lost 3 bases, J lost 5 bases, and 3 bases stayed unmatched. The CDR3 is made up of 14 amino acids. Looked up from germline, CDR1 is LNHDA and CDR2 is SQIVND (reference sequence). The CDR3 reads CASSIRDRGTEAFF. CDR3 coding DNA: TGTGCCAGTAGTATTCGGGACAGGGGTACTGAAGCTTTCTTT.

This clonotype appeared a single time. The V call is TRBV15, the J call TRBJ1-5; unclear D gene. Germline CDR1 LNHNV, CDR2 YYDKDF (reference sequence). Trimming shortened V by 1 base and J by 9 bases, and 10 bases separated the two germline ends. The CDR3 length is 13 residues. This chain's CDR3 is CATSRVQVMPQHF. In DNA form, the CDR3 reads TGTGCCACCAGCAGAGTCCAGGTTATGCCCCAGCATTTT.

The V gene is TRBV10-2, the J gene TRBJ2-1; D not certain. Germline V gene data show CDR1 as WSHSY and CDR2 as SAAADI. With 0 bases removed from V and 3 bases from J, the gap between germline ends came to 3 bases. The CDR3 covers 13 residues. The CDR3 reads CASSESVYNEQFF. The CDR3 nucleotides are TGCGCCAGCAGTGAGTCAGTCTACAATGAGCAGTTCTTC.

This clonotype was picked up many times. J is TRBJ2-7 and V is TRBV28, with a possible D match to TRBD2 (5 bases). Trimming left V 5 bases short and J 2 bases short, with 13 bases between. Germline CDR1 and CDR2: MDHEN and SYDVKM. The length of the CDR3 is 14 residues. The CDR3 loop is CASSPARVTYEQYF. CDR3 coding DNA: TGTGCCAGCAGTCCCGCGAGGGTGACCTACGAGCAGTACTTC.

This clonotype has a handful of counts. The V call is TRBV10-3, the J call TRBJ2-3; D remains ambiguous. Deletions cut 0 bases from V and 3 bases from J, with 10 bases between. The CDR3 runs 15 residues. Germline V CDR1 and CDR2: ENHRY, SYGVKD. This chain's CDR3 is CAISESTFATDTQYF. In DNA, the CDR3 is TGTGCCATCAGTGAGTCGACGTTCGCAACAGATACGCAGTATTTT.

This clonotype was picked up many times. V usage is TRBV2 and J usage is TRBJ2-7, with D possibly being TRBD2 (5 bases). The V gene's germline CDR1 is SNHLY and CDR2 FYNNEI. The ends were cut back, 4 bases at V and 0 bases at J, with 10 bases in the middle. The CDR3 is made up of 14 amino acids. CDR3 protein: CASSASAGSYEQYF. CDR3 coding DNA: TGTGCCAGCAGTGCCTCGGCGGGCTCCTACGAGCAGTACTTC.

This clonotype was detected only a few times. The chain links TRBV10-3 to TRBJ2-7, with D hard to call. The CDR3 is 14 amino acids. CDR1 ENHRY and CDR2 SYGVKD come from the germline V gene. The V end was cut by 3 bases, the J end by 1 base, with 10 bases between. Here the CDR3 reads CAISEQQLSYEQYF. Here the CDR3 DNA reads TGTGCCATCAGTGAACAGCAGCTATCCTACGAGCAGTACTTC.

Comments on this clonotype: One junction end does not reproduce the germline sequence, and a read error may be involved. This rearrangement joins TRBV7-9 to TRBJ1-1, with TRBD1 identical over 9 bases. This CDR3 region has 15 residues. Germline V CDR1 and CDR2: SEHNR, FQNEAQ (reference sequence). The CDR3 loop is CASSIRTGDNTEAFF. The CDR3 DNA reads TGTGCCAGCAGCATTCGGACAGGGGACAACACTGAAGCCTTCTTT. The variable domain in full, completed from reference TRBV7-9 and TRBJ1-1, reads DTGVSQNPRHKITKRGQNVTFRCDPISEHNRLYWYRQTLGQGPEFLTYFQNEAQLEKSRLLSDRFSAERPKGSFSTLEIQRTEQGDSAMYLCASSIRTGDNTEAFFGQGTRLTVV.

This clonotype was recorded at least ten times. The CDR3 loop reads CASSSVAGAGTGELFF. The CDR3, as DNA: TGTGCCAGCAGCTCTGTGGCGGGGGCGGGCACCGGGGAGCTGTTTTTT. This chain joins TRBV7-9 and TRBJ2-2; D is perhaps TRBD2 (7 bases). V was pared by 4 bases and J by 4 bases, with 16 bases between. Germline values: CDR1 SEHNR, CDR2 FQNEAQ (reference sequence). This CDR3 has 16 residues.

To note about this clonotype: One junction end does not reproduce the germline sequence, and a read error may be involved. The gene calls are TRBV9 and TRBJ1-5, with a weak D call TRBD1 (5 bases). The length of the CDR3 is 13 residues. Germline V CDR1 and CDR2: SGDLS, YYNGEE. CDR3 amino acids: CAISRDSNQPQHF. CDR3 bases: TGTGCCATCAGCCGGGACTCAAATCAGCCCCAGCATTTT.